One sample yielded the 18 T cell receptor beta chains listed below, sequenced in a study of blood T cell repertoires in COVID-19. Data came from immunoSEQ multiplex PCR; TCRdb stores just in-frame clones and leaves some out. The sample has about 310,000 clones, about nine tenths seen once. Sequencing input: PBMCs or T cells enriched from blood (not recorded which). The origin of the receptors is a woman younger than 30 who had recovered from COVID-19.

V usage is TRBV5-1 and J usage is TRBJ1-5, with D perhaps TRBD1 (5 bases). Trimming left V 0 bases short and J 4 bases short, with 11 bases between. Germline assignment: CDR1 SGHRS and CDR2 YFSETQ. The CDR3 runs 15 residues. The CDR3 reads CASSLAGGINQPQHF. Here the CDR3 DNA reads TGCGCCAGCAGCTTGGCGGGGGGAATTAATCAGCCCCAGCATTTT.

The rearrangement links TRBV27 to TRBJ1-1; D gene unclear. CDR3 length: 14 amino acids. V was shortened by 6 bases and J by 4 bases, with 15 bases between the two germline ends. Per the germline V gene, CDR1 is MNHEY and CDR2 is SMNVEV (reference sequence). CDR3 in DNA: TGTGCCAGCAGATTCGTTGAACGGGGCACTGAAGCTTTCTTT. Protein product: CASRFVERGTEAFF.

This clone was picked up a small number of times. In DNA form, the CDR3 reads TGCGCCAGCAGCTTCACATCAAACTCTGGAAACACCATATATTTT. Translation: CASSFTSNSGNTIYF. The V gene is TRBV5-1, the J gene TRBJ1-3; no reliable D call. Germline V gene sequence: CDR1 SGHRS, CDR2 YFSETQ. The V and J ends lost 2 bases and 0 bases respectively, with 9 bases between them. This CDR3 spans 15 amino acids.

V and J are TRBV14 and TRBJ1-3, with D possibly being TRBD1 (5 bases). From germline, CDR1 is SGHDN and CDR2 FVKESK. This CDR3 has 17 amino acids. Trimming took 0 bases from V and 4 from J, leaving 16 bases between them. The CDR3 is CASSQDPSRGTGNTIYF. CDR3 sequence (DNA): TGTGCCAGCAGCCAAGACCCTTCTAGGGGTACGGGAAACACCATATATTTT.

The V call is TRBV28, the J call TRBJ1-3; D remains ambiguous. Trimming shortened V by 6 bases and J by 0 bases, and 6 bases separated the two germline ends. The CDR3 covers 13 residues. Germline loops: CDR1 MDHEN, CDR2 SYDVKM. The CDR3 DNA sequence: TGTGCCAGCAGGTCTTTCTCTGGAAACACCATATATTTT. Its translation is CASRSFSGNTIYF.

The sample holds one count of this clone. This chain connects TRBV12-3 or TRBV12-4 to TRBJ1-1; tentative D call: TRBD1 (5 bases). V dropped 7 bases and J dropped 4 bases, with 13 bases sitting between them. The CDR3 is made up of 13 amino acids. CDR3 protein: CASIAGVGTEAFF. In DNA, the CDR3 is TGTGCCAGCATAGCGGGGGTCGGCACTGAAGCTTTCTTT.

V is TRBV4-3 and J is TRBJ2-2, with D possibly TRBD2 on 5 matching bases. CDR1 is LGHNA and CDR2 is YSLEER in the germline V gene. V was trimmed by 3 bases and J by 6 bases, leaving 11 bases between them. CDR3 length equals 14 residues. CDR3 DNA: TGCGCCAGCAGCCAGCATCTAGCCGCCGGGGAGCTGTTTTTT. Protein product: CASSQHLAAGELFF.

This chain connects TRBV20-1 to TRBJ1-5; no clear D. CDR1 is DFQATT and CDR2 is SNEGSKA in the germline V gene (reference sequence). Trimming removed 1 base at V and 5 bases at J, with 3 bases between. This CDR3 region has 11 residues. The CDR3: CSARADQPQHF. The CDR3 DNA reads as TGCAGTGCTAGAGCCGATCAGCCCCAGCATTTT.

The chain links TRBV30 to TRBJ1-2, with a possible D match to TRBD1 (5 bases). With 5 bases removed from V and 2 bases from J, the gap between germline ends came to 9 bases. This CDR3 is 12 amino acids long. Germline values: CDR1 GTSNPN, CDR2 SVGIG (reference sequence). CDR3 sequence: CAWLQGNYGYTF. DNA for the CDR3: TGTGCCTGGCTCCAGGGCAACTATGGCTACACCTTC.

The chain recombines TRBV5-1 with TRBJ2-7, with a possible D match to TRBD2 (6 bases). CDR3 length: 15 residues. CDR1 and CDR2 from the germline V gene are SGHRS and YFSETQ. The germline V and J ends were trimmed by 4 bases and 2 bases, with 16 bases remaining between them. Written as DNA, the CDR3 is TGCGCCAGCAGCACGGGGACTGGAGGTGCCTACGAGCAGTACTTC. This encodes CASSTGTGGAYEQYF.

This chain joins TRBV5-1 and TRBJ2-7, with D unclear. Germline V gene sequence: CDR1 SGHRS, CDR2 YFSETQ. The germline V and J ends were trimmed by 2 bases and 7 bases, with 13 bases remaining between them. The CDR3 is 13 residues long. The CDR3 DNA is TGCGCCAGCAGCTTCGAGAACCCTTGGGAGCAGTACTTC. This codes for CASSFENPWEQYF. Filled out from reference TRBV5-1 and TRBJ2-7, the complete variable domain reads KAGVTQTPRYLIKTRGQQVTLSCSPISGHRSVSWYQQTPGQGLQFLFEYFSETQRNKGNFPGRFSGRQFSNSRSEMNVSTLELGDSALYLCASSFENPWEQYFGPGTRLTVT.

The gene calls are TRBV29-1 and TRBJ1-2; the match to TRBD1 covers 7 bases. The length of the CDR3 is 14 residues. Germline V gene lookup returns CDR1 SQVTM and CDR2 ANQGSEA. V lost 5 bases and J lost 4; bases outside the gene matches: 10. The CDR3 nucleotides are TGCAGCGTTAGTGACAGGGAGAAAGTCTATGGCTACACCTTC. This encodes CSVSDREKVYGYTF.

The table lists this clone with a count of one. V and J are TRBV7-9 and TRBJ2-1; perhaps TRBD1 as D (5 bases). V lost 2 bases, J lost 5 bases, and 13 bases lay in between. CDR1 SEHNR and CDR2 FQNEAQ come from the germline V gene (reference sequence). The CDR3 loop spans 15 amino acids. CDR3 in amino acids: CASSLSRGPNNEQFF. The CDR3 DNA is TGTGCCAGCAGCTTAAGTAGGGGTCCCAACAATGAGCAGTTCTTC.

The rearrangement links TRBV3-1 (or the pseudogene TRBV3-2) to TRBJ2-2; TRBD2 might be the D (5 bases). This CDR3 contains 14 residues. V dropped 5 bases and J dropped 4 bases, with 11 bases sitting between them. CDR1 is LGHDT, CDR2 YNNKEL, per germline (reference sequence). CDR3 nucleotide sequence: TGTGCCAGCAGCACGAGGGTAGGCACCGGGGAGCTGTTTTTT. Its protein product is CASSTRVGTGELFF.

V gene TRBV29-1 combines with J gene TRBJ1-2, with 10 bases aligning to TRBD1. With V trimmed by 4 bases and J by 10 bases, 12 bases remained unmatched. The CDR3 loop spans 14 amino acids. In germline, CDR1 is SQVTM, CDR2 ANQGSEA. As DNA, the CDR3 is TGCAGCGTTGCGAAAGGGGACAGGGGACTGCTCTACACCTTC. Translated: CSVAKGDRGLLYTF.

The chain is built from TRBV5-4 and TRBJ1-3; TRBD1 agrees at 9 bases. With 5 bases clipped from V and 4 bases from J, the junction kept 4 bases outside the gene matches. The CDR3 extends over 14 amino acids. The germline CDR1 and CDR2 sequences are SGHNT and YYREEE (reference sequence). The CDR3 nucleotides read TGTGCCAGCAGTACACAGGGGGCCGGAAACACCATATATTTT. It yields the protein CASSTQGAGNTIYF.

This rearrangement joins TRBV19 to TRBJ2-5; D call uncertain. There are 14 residues in the CDR3. Germline V gene sequence: CDR1 LNHDA, CDR2 SQIVND (reference sequence). V was pared by 5 bases and J by 0 bases, with 10 bases between. The CDR3 DNA reads TGTGCCAGTAGTCTGAGACACCACCAAGAGACCCAGTACTTC. Protein sequence: CASSLRHHQETQYF.

The gene calls are TRBV6-1 and TRBJ2-1; tentative D call: TRBD2 (5 bases). V gave up 0 bases and J gave up 2 bases, with 11 bases separating them. Looked up from germline, CDR1 is MNHNS and CDR2 is SASEGT. The CDR3 sequence is 16 residues long. CDR3 DNA: TGTGCCAGCAGTGAAGCGGGCGGGCGACCCTACAATGAGCAGTTCTTC. This translates into CASSEAGGRPYNEQFF.